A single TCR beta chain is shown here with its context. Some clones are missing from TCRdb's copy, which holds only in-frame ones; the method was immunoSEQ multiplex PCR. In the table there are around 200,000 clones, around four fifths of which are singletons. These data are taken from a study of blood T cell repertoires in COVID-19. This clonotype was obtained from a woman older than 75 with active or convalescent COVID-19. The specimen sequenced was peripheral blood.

CDR3 bases: TGTGCCAGCAGCTTAGGCCGACAGGGTAGGAATGGCTACACCTTC. It specifies CASSLGRQGRNGYTF. The V call is TRBV7-6, the J call TRBJ1-2; 7 bases are shared with TRBD1. The V gene end was trimmed by 1 base and the J gene end by 6 bases; junction bases not matched to a gene: 8. Germline values: CDR1 SGHVS, CDR2 FNYEAQ. This CDR3 contains 15 residues. The full variable domain, with the rest looked up from reference TRBV7-6 and TRBJ1-2, is GAGVSQSPRYKVTKRGQDVALRCDPISGHVSLYWYRQALGQGPEFLTYFNYEAQQDKSGLPNDRFSAERPEGSISTLTIQRTEQRDSAMYRCASSLGRQGRNGYTFGSGTRLTVV.